The 3 T cell receptor beta chains reported below all come from one sample, sequenced in a study of T cell responses to AZD1222 COVID-19 vaccine. This table comes from immunoSEQ multiplex PCR, and its TCRdb copy is limited to in-frame clones, with some not included. Among roughly 80,000 clones listed, about nine tenths were seen once. Sequenced material: peripheral blood, taken 28 days after the second AZD1222 dose. The receptor source for this set is an adult who received the AZD1222 COVID-19 vaccine.

The rearrangement uses TRBV7-2 and TRBJ2-1; 7 bases line up with TRBD1. This CDR3 contains 14 residues. Trimming cost V 3 bases and J 5 bases; bases outside gene matches: 4. CDR1 is SGHTA, CDR2 FQGNSA, per germline. The CDR3 protein is CASSFITGDNEQFF. The DNA of the CDR3 is TGTGCCAGCAGCTTTATCACAGGGGACAATGAGCAGTTCTTC.

The rearrangement links TRBV5-3 to TRBJ1-5; no reliable D call. TRBV5-3 is designated an ORF whose function remains uncertain. The CDR3 contains 14 residues. Trimming pared 3 bases from V and 9 bases from J, leaving 16 bases between. The CDR3: CARSCRTGHGPQHF. In DNA form, the CDR3 reads TGTGCCAGAAGCTGCCGAACGGGCCACGGGCCCCAGCATTTT.

This rearrangement joins TRBV7-2 to TRBJ1-5, with D uncertain. Trimming cost V 5 bases and J 6 bases, with 8 bases left between them. Germline values: CDR1 SGHTA, CDR2 FQGNSA. The CDR3 is 12 amino acids. DNA of the CDR3: TGTGCCAGCAGCCCGTCCGGTCAGCCCCAGCATTTT. Its protein product is CASSPSGQPQHF. The entire variable domain, with the rest obtained from reference TRBV7-2 and TRBJ1-5, is as follows: GAGVSQSPSNKVTEKGKDVELRCDPISGHTALYWYRQSLGQGLEFLIYFQGNSAPDKSGLPSDRFSAERTGGSVSTLTIQRTQQEDSAVYLCASSPSGQPQHFGDGTRLSIL.